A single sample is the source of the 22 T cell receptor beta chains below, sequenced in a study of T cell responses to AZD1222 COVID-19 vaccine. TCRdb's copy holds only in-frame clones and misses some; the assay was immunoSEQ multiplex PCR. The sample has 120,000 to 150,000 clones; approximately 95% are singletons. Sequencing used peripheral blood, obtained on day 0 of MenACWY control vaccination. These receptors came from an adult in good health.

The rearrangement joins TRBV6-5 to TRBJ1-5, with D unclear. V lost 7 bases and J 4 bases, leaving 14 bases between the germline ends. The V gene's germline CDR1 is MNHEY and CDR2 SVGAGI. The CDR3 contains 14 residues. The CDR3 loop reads CASNLREPNQPQHF. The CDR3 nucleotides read TGTGCCAGCAACCTCCGGGAACCAAATCAGCCCCAGCATTTT.

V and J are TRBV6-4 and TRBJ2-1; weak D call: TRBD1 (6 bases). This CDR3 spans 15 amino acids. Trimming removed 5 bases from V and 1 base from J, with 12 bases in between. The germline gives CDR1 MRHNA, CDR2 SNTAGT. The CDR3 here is CASSSQGSSYNEQFF. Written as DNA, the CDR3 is TGTGCCAGCAGTTCACAGGGTTCGTCCTACAATGAGCAGTTCTTC.

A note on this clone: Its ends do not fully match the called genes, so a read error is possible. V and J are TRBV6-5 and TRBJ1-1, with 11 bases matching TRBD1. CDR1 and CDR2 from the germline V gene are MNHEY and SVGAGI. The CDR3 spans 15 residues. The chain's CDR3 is CTSSLGTGGNTEAFF. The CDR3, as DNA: TGTACCAGCAGCCTCGGGACAGGGGGGAACACTGAAGCTTTCTTT.

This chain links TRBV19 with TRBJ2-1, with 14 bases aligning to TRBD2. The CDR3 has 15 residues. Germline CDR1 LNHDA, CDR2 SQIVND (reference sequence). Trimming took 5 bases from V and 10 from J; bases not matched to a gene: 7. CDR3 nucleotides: TGTGCCAGTAGTGGACGACTAGCGGGAGGGTCGGAGCAGTTCTTC. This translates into CASSGRLAGGSEQFF.

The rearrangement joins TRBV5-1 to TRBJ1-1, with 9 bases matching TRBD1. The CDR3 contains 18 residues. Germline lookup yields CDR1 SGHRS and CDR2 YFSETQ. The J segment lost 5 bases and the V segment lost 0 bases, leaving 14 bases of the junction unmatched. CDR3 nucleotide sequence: TGCGCCAGCAGCTTGGCCCCAATACAGGGGGCTAGGTGGACTGAAGCTTTCTTT. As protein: CASSLAPIQGARWTEAFF.

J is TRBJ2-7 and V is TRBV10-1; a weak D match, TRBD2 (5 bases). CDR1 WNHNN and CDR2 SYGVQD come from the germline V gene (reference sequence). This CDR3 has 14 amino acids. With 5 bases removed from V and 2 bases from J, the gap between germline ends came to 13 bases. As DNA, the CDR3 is TGCGCCAGCAGTAGGATCGGGGAGACCTACGAGCAGTACTTC. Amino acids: CASSRIGETYEQYF.

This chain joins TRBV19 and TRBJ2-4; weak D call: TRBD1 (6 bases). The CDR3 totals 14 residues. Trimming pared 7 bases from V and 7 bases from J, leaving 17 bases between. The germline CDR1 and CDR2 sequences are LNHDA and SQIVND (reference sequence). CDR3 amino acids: CASTPRGTENIQYF. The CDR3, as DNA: TGTGCCAGTACCCCAAGGGGGACGGAGAACATTCAGTACTTC.

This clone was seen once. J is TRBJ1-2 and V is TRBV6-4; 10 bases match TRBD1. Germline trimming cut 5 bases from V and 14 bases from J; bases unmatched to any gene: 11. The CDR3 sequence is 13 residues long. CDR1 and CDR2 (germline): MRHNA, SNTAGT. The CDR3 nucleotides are TGTGCCAGCAGTTCCGGGACAGGGGCATTGTTGACCTTC. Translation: CASSSGTGALLTF.

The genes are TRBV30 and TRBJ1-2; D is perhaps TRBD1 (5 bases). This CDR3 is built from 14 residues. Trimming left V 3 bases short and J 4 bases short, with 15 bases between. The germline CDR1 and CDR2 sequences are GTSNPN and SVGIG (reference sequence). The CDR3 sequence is CAWRQTGALYGYTF. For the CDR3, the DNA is TGTGCCTGGAGGCAAACCGGGGCCCTCTATGGCTACACCTTC.

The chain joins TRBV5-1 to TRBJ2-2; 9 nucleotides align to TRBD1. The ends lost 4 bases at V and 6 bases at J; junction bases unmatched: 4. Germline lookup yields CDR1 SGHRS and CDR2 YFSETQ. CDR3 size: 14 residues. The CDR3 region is CASSEQGAAGELFF. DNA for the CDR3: TGCGCCAGCAGCGAACAGGGGGCGGCCGGGGAGCTGTTTTTT.

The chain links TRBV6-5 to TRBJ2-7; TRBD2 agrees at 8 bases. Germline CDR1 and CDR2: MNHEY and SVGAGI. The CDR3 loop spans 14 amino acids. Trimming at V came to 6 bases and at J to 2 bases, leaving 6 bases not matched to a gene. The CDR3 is CASSLAGTTYEQYF. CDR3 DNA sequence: TGTGCCAGCAGCTTAGCGGGGACAACCTACGAGCAGTACTTC.

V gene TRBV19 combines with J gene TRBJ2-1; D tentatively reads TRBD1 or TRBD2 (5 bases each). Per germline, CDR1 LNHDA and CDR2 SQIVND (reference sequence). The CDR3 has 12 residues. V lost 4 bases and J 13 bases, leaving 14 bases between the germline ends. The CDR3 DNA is TGTGCCAGTAGTACTCAGAGGGGATCTCAGTTCTTC. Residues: CASSTQRGSQFF.

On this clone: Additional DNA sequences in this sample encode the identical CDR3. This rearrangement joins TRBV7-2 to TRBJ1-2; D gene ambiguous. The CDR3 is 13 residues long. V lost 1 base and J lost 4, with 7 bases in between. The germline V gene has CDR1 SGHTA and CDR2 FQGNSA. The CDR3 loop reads CASSLGSGYGYTF. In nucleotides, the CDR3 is TGTGCCAGCAGCTTAGGGTCAGGCTATGGCTACACCTTC. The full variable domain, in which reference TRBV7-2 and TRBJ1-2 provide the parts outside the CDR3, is GAGVSQSPSNKVTEKGKDVELRCDPISGHTALYWYRQSLGQGLEFLIYFQGNSAPDKSGLPSDRFSAERTGGSVSTLTIQRTQQEDSAVYLCASSLGSGYGYTFGSGTRLTVV.

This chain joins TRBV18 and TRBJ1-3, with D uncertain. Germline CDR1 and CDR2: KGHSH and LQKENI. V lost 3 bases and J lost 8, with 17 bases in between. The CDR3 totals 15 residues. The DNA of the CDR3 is TGTGCCAGCTCACCGGTCGGAGCCTCTCCGGACACCATATATTTT. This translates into CASSPVGASPDTIYF.

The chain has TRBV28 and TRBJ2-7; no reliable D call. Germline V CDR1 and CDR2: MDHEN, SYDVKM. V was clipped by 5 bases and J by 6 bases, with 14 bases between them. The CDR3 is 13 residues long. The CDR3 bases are TGTGCCAGCAGTCCCTCTTTTCGGCGCGAGCAGTACTTC. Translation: CASSPSFRREQYF.

The chain's CDR3 is CASSASGSSYNEQFF. The DNA of the CDR3 is TGCGCCAGCAGCGCGAGCGGGAGCTCCTACAATGAGCAGTTCTTC. This chain links TRBV5-1 with TRBJ2-1; 8 bases match TRBD2. Germline CDR1 SGHRS, CDR2 YFSETQ. J lost 0 bases, V lost 4 bases, and 3 bases had no gene match. This CDR3 is built from 15 residues.

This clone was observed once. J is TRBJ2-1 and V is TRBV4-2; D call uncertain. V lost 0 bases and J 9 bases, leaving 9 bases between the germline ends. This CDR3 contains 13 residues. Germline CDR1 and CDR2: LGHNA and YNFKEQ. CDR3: CASSQDQASEQFF. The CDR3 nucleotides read TGTGCCAGCAGCCAAGATCAGGCTAGTGAGCAGTTCTTC.

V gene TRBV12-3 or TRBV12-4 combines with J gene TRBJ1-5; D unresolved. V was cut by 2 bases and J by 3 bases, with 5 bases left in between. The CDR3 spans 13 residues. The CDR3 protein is CASSLRTNQPQHF. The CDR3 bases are TGTGCCAGCAGTTTAAGGACCAATCAGCCCCAGCATTTT.

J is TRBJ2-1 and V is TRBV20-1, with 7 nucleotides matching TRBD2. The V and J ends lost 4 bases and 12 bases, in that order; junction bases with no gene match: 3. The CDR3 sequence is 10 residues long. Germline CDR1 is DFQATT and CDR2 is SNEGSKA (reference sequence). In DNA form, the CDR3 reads TGCAGTGCTACCCGGACTAGGCAGTTCTTC. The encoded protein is CSATRTRQFF.

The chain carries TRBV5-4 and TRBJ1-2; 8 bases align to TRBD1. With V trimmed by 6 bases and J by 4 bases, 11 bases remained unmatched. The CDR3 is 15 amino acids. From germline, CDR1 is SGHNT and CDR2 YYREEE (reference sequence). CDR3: CASTNQGASPYGYTF. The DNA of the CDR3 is TGTGCCAGCACCAACCAGGGGGCGAGTCCCTATGGCTACACCTTC.

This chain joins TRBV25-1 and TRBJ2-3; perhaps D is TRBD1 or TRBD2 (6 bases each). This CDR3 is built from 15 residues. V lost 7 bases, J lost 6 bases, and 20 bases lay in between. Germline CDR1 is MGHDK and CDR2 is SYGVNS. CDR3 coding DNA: TGTGCCAGCACCCATGGGGGGCGCCTCGCCGATACGCAGTATTTT. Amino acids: CASTHGGRLADTQYF.

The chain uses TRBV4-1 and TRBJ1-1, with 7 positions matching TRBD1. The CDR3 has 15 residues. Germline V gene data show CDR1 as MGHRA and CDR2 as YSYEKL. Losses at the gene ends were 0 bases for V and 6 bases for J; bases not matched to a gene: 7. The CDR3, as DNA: TGCGCCAGCAGCCAAGATCGCAGGGGGTTATCTGAAGCTTTCTTT. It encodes CASSQDRRGLSEAFF.